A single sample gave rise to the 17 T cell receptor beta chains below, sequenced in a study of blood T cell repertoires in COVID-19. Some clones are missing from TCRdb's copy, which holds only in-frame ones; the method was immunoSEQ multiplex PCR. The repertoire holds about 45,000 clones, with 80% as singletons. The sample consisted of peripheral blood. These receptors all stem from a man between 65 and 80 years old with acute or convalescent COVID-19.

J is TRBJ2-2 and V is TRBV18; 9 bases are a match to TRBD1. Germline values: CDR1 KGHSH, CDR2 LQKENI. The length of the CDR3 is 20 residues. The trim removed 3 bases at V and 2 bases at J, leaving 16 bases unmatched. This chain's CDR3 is CASSPTRGEETGGNTGELFF. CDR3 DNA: TGTGCCAGCTCACCCACGCGAGGGGAGGAGACAGGGGGAAACACCGGGGAGCTGTTTTTT.

This chain's CDR3 is CASSQDPSGADTQYF. The CDR3 coding sequence is TGTGCCAGCAGCCAAGATCCTAGCGGGGCAGATACGCAGTATTTT. V and J are TRBV7-2 and TRBJ2-3, with 9 bases fitting TRBD2. The CDR3 totals 15 residues. V shed 5 bases and J 4 bases; nucleotides not matched to a gene: 7. CDR1 is SGHTA and CDR2 is FQGNSA in the germline V gene.

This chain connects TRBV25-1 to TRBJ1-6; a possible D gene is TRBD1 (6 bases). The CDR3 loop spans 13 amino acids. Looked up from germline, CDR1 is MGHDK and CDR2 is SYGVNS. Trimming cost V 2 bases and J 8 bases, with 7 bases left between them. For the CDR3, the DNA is TGTGCCAGCAGTGAACAGGGGCATTCACCCCTCCACTTT. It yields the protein CASSEQGHSPLHF.

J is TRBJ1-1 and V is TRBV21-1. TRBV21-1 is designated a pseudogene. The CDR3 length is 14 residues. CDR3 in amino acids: CASSSRRGDTEAFF. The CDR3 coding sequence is TGTGCCAGCAGCTCGCGACGGGGGGACACTGAAGCTTTCTTT.

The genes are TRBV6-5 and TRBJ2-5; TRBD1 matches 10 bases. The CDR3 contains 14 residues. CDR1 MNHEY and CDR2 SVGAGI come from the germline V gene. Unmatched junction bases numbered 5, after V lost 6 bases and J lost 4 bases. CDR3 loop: CASRAGTGVETQYF. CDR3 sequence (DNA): TGTGCCAGCAGGGCCGGGACAGGGGTAGAGACCCAGTACTTC.

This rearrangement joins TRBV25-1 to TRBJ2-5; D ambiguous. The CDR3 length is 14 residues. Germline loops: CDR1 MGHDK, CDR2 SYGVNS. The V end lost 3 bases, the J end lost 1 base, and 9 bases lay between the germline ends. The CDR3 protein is CASSDITFQETQYF. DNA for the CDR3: TGTGCCAGCAGTGATATTACATTCCAAGAGACCCAGTACTTC.

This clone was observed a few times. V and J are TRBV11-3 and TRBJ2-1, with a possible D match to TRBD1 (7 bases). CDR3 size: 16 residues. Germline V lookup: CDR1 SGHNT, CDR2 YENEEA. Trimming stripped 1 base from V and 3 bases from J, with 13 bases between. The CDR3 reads CASSLVRGASYNEQFF. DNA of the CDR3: TGTGCCAGCAGCTTAGTCAGGGGGGCTAGCTACAATGAGCAGTTCTTC.

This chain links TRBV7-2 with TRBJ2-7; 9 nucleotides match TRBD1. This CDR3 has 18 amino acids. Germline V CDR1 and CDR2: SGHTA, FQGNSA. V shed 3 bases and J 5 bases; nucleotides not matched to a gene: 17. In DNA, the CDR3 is TGTGCCAGCAGCTTGGGTCCCGGGACAGGGAGTTCTGACGACGAGCAGTACTTC. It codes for CASSLGPGTGSSDDEQYF.

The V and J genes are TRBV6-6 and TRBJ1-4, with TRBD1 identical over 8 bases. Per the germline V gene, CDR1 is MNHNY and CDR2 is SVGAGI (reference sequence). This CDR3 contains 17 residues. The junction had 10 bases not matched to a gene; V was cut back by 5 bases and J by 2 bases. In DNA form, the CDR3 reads TGTGCCAGCAGTCTAGGAGCAGGGGGCTTTACTAATGAAAAACTGTTTTTT. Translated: CASSLGAGGFTNEKLFF.

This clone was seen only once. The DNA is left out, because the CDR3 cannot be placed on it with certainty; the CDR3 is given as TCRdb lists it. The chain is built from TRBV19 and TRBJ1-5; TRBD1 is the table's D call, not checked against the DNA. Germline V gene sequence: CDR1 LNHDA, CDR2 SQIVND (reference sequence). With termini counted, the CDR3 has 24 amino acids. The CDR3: CASSILGTGQGGERAGFNNQPQHF.

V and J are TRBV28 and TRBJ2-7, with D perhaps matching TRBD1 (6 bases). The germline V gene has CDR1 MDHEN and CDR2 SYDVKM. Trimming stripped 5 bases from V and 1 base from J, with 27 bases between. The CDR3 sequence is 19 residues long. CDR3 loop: CASSLGQFTGFRDSYEQYF. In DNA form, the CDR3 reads TGTGCCAGCAGTCTGGGGCAATTTACAGGGTTCCGAGATTCCTACGAGCAGTACTTC. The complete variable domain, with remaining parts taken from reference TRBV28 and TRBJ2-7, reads DVKVTQSSRYLVKRTGEKVFLECVQDMDHENMFWYRQDPGLGLRLIYFSYDVKMKEKGDIPEGYSVSREKKERFSLILESASTNQTSMYLCASSLGQFTGFRDSYEQYFGPGTRLTVT.

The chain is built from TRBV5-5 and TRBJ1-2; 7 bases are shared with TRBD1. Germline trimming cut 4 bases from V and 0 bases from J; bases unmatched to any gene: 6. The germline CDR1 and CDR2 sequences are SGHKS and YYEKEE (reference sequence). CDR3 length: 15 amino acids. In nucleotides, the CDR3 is TGTGCCAGCAGCCCTGACAGGGTAGCTAACTATGGCTACACCTTC. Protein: CASSPDRVANYGYTF.

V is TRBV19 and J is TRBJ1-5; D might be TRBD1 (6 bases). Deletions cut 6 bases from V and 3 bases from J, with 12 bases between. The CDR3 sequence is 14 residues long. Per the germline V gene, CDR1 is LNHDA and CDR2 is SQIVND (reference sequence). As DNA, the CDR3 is TGTGCCAGTAGGTTTACAGGGAACAATCAGCCCCAGCATTTT. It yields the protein CASRFTGNNQPQHF. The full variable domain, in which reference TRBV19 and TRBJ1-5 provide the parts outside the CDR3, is DGGITQSPKYLFRKEGQNVTLSCEQNLNHDAMYWYRQDPGQGLRLIYYSQIVNDFQKGDIAEGYSVSREKKESFPLTVTSAQKNPTAFYLCASRFTGNNQPQHFGDGTRLSIL.

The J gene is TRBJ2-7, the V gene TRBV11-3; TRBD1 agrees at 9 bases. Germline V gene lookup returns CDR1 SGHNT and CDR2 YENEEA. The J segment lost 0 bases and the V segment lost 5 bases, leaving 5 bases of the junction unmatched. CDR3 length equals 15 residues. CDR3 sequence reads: CASSLQGASSYEQYF. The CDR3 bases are TGTGCCAGCAGCCTACAGGGGGCCAGCTCCTACGAGCAGTACTTC.

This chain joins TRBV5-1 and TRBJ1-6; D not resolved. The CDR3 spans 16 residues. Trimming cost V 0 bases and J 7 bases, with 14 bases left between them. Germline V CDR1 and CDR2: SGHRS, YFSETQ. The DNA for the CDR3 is TGCGCCAGCAGCTTGGGAGGGTCGGTTTCAAATTCACCCCTCCACTTT. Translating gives CASSLGGSVSNSPLHF.

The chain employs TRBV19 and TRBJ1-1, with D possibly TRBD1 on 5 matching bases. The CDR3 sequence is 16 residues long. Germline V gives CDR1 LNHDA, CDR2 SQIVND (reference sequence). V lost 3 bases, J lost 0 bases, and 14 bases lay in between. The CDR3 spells CASSIHGGGMNTEAFF. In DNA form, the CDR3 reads TGTGCCAGTAGTATTCATGGGGGAGGCATGAACACTGAAGCTTTCTTT. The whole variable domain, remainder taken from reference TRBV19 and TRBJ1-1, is DGGITQSPKYLFRKEGQNVTLSCEQNLNHDAMYWYRQDPGQGLRLIYYSQIVNDFQKGDIAEGYSVSREKKESFPLTVTSAQKNPTAFYLCASSIHGGGMNTEAFFGQGTRLTVV.

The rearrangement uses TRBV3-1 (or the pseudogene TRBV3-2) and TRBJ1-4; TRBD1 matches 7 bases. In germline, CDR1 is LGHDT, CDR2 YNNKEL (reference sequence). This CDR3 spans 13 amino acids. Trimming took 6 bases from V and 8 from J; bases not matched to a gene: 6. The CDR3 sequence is CASRRGHGEKLFF. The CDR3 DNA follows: TGTGCCAGCAGAAGGGGGCACGGGGAAAAACTGTTTTTT.